Shown below are 14 T cell receptor beta chains from a single sample sequenced in a study of blood T cells in healthy people across ages. Through a sample-barcoded 5' primer and a J-beta primer mix, a second PCR was run for roughly 6 to 12 cycles. TCRdb reanalysed the 5' RACE reads using MiXCR and keeps one entry per CDR3 protein. Of 800,000 to 1,000,000 distinct CDR3 sequences listed, 45% to 50% are singletons. Input material: blood. The receptor set was obtained from a man aged 25-40 years in good health.

This clonotype has only a few counts. The rearrangement uses TRBV12-3 or TRBV12-4 and TRBJ1-5, with 7 positions matching TRBD1. This CDR3 contains 18 residues. Unmatched junction bases numbered 13, after V lost 5 bases and J lost 0 bases. CDR3 region: CASSNRRTGSYSNQPQHF. The CDR3 DNA sequence: TGTGCCAGCAGTAACCGAAGGACAGGCAGCTATAGCAATCAGCCCCAGCATTTT.

The chain combines TRBV10-3 with TRBJ2-7, with D possibly matching TRBD1 (6 bases). The CDR3 is 13 residues long. Trimming took 7 bases from V and 2 from J, leaving 12 bases between them. Germline V gene lookup returns CDR1 ENHRY and CDR2 SYGVKD. In DNA, the CDR3 is TGTGCCATCAACCTCGGACAGACCTACGAGCAGTACTTC. Translating gives CAINLGQTYEQYF.

This clonotype has only a few counts. This chain joins TRBV20-1 and TRBJ2-1; possible D gene TRBD1, 6 bases. The CDR3 is made up of 12 amino acids. Trimming removed 0 bases from V and 12 bases from J, with 12 bases in between. Germline V gives CDR1 DFQATT, CDR2 SNEGSKA (reference sequence). This CDR3 reads CSARERTGLQFF. The CDR3 coding sequence is TGCAGTGCTAGAGAGCGAACAGGGTTGCAGTTCTTC.

There are many counts of this clonotype. The rearrangement links TRBV10-3 to TRBJ1-2; 7 bases line up with TRBD1. The ends lost 2 bases at V and 1 base at J; junction bases unmatched: 10. This CDR3 region has 17 residues. CDR1 is ENHRY, CDR2 SYGVKD, per germline. CDR3 sequence (DNA): TGTGCCATCAGTGAGGAGGGGACAGCGACACTTAACTATGGCTACACCTTC. Its protein is CAISEEGTATLNYGYTF.

This rearrangement joins TRBV3-1 to TRBJ2-1, with TRBD2 matching 11 bases. This CDR3 spans 15 amino acids. Per germline, CDR1 LGHDT and CDR2 YNNKEL (reference sequence). The V gene end was trimmed by 2 bases and the J gene end by 9 bases; junction bases not matched to a gene: 6. The CDR3 coding sequence is TGTGCCAGCAGCCAATTACTAGCGGGAGTAAGTGAGCAGTTCTTC. Translating it yields CASSQLLAGVSEQFF.

Remarks on this clonotype: Relative to the germline gene, one junction end is altered; a read error may explain this. The chain links TRBV7-2 to TRBJ2-5; D gene unclear. The CDR3 consists of 12 residues. Looked up from germline, CDR1 is SGHTA and CDR2 is FQGNSA. The CDR3 DNA sequence: TGTGCCAGCATCTTAACGAAGGAGACCCAGTACTTC. This sequence encodes CASILTKETQYF.

Only one count was recorded for this clonotype. This rearrangement joins TRBV20-1 to TRBJ2-1, with D perhaps assigned TRBD1 or TRBD2 (5 bases each). CDR1 and CDR2 from the germline V gene are DFQATT and SNEGSKA (reference sequence). The CDR3 has 16 amino acids. Trimming left V 6 bases short and J 0 bases short, with 18 bases between. DNA of the CDR3: TGCAGTGCCCTCACAGGCCTGGGGAGCTCCTACAATGAGCAGTTCTTC. It translates to CSALTGLGSSYNEQFF.

The rearrangement uses TRBV2 and TRBJ1-2, with D perhaps TRBD1 (5 bases). Germline CDR1 is SNHLY and CDR2 is FYNNEI. The germline V and J ends were trimmed by 6 bases and 10 bases, with 18 bases remaining between them. The CDR3 length is 13 residues. The CDR3 is CASSVRALDDYTF. CDR3 bases: TGTGCCAGCAGCGTCAGGGCCCTGGATGACTACACCTTC.

The chain carries TRBV7-3 and TRBJ2-3; a possible D gene is TRBD1 (5 bases). The CDR3 runs to 16 residues. V was cut by 5 bases and J by 6 bases, with 21 bases left in between. Germline CDR1 SGHTA, CDR2 FQGTGA. The CDR3 coding sequence is TGTGCCAGCAGCCGAAATGGGGCTAGTCCCACGGATACGCAGTATTTT. Its translation: CASSRNGASPTDTQYF.

This clonotype was seen more than once but under ten times. This chain uses TRBV28 with TRBJ1-5, with no clear D. This CDR3 spans 12 amino acids. V was trimmed by 2 bases and J by 7 bases, leaving 6 bases between them. Germline lookup yields CDR1 MDHEN and CDR2 SYDVKM. The CDR3 sequence is CASSLVYQPQHF. Here the CDR3 DNA reads TGTGCCAGCAGTTTAGTTTACCAGCCCCAGCATTTT.

This chain links TRBV20-1 with TRBJ2-1, with a tentative D call TRBD1 (6 bases). The CDR3 has 16 residues. CDR1 is DFQATT, CDR2 SNEGSKA, per germline (reference sequence). Trimming cost V 1 base and J 3 bases, with 16 bases left between them. CDR3 sequence (DNA): TGCAGTGCTAGAGGCAGGGGAGCCCGGAGCTACAATGAGCAGTTCTTC. It encodes CSARGRGARSYNEQFF.

The chain uses TRBV20-1 and TRBJ1-2; 9 nucleotides line up with TRBD1. CDR3 length equals 15 residues. Looked up from germline, CDR1 is DFQATT and CDR2 is SNEGSKA (reference sequence). Trimming cost V 5 bases and J 8 bases; bases outside gene matches: 15. CDR3 DNA: TGCAGTGCTGCCCCCACTGCTGGGACAGGGAGCGGCTACACCTTC. It translates to CSAAPTAGTGSGYTF.

This chain joins TRBV20-1 and TRBJ1-4, with D possibly being TRBD1 (6 bases). Deletions cut 6 bases from V and 1 base from J, with 15 bases between. In germline, CDR1 is DFQATT, CDR2 SNEGSKA (reference sequence). The CDR3 is made up of 15 amino acids. Here the CDR3 reads CSAPLRGGTNEKLFF. CDR3 DNA: TGCAGTGCCCCACTTAGGGGGGGAACTAATGAAAAACTGTTTTTT.

CDR3 sequence (DNA): TGTGCCAGCAGTTTACCGAGGGCCGGCAAAAACATTCAGTACTTC. Its translation is CASSLPRAGKNIQYF. This chain joins TRBV28 and TRBJ2-4, with a possible D match to TRBD2 (5 bases). Trimming shortened V by 2 bases and J by 3 bases, and 11 bases separated the two germline ends. The germline gives CDR1 MDHEN, CDR2 SYDVKM. The length of the CDR3 is 15 residues.